These T cell receptor beta chains were read from a single sample in a study of molecular identifiers for immune sequencing clone quantification. A single record per CDR3 protein comes from TCRdb applying MiXCR to the PCR reads. The sample yields about 640,000 distinct CDR3 sequences, just under 20% seen once. Sequencing was performed on naive CD8+ T cells from blood, with Jurkat cell RNA spiked in. These receptors were taken from a human donor in good health. Some libraries in this study had Jurkat cell RNA spiked in. Each CDR3 is given with its conserved first and last residue.

V gene	J gene	CDR3 protein
TRBV2	TRBJ2-1	CASTPGLGYNEQFF
TRBV6-2/TRBV6-3	TRBJ2-7	CANSYSVGGAYEQYF
TRBV19	TRBJ2-1	CASSPYPGTVDEQFF
TRBV11-2	TRBJ2-3	CASSPPTGLRTDTQYF
TRBV20-1	TRBJ2-1	CSARVRGDSSYNEQFF
TRBV7-2	TRBJ2-1	CASSPGLAIYNEQFF
TRBV4-1	TRBJ1-5	CASSQATGESLDQPQHF
TRBV20-1	TRBJ2-1	CSARGRLAGAYNEQFF
TRBV3-1	TRBJ2-2	CASSHVHTGELFF
TRBV7-3	TRBJ2-1	CASSPLSSGINSEQFF
TRBV7-2	TRBJ2-1	CASSLLGTNEQFF
TRBV30	TRBJ2-5	CAWTEGMVQETQYF
TRBV20-1	TRBJ1-1	CSAKRETEAFF
TRBV19	TRBJ2-3	CASSINRGRGTDTQYF
TRBV19	TRBJ2-7	CASSWGTGTYEQYF
TRBV5-8	TRBJ2-7	CASSLLAGGAYEQYF
TRBV10-3	TRBJ2-7	CAISELAGSSSYEQYF
TRBV12-3/TRBV12-4	TRBJ2-7	CATKAGDHYEQYF
TRBV7-2	TRBJ1-1	CASSYEGPGVGTEAFF
TRBV10-3	TRBJ2-1	CAISEFSGGADEQFF
TRBV27	TRBJ2-3	CASSYWTAMDTQYF
TRBV20-1	TRBJ1-5	CSARTGLSVLNQPQHF
TRBV4-3	TRBJ2-7	CASSQGLAGSYEQYF